The present TCR beta chain was sequenced within a study of CD8+CD57+ T cells in acquired aplastic anemia. Findings and limits, study-wide: The study identified under 30 CD8+ CDR3 sequences shared by patients and controls.

Before being chosen for sequencing, patients had shown CD8+CD57+ cell expansion by flow cytometry. The patients all had a severe acquired aplastic anemia diagnosis. This CDR3 is 14 amino acids long. Germline CDR1 SNHLY, CDR2 FYNNEI. The V end lost 10 bases, the J end lost 11 bases, and 27 bases lay between the germline ends. Turning to this clonotype: Its cognate antigen is unknown.

Genomic DNA provided the template from which TCR beta VDJ and CDR3 profiles were obtained. MiXCR was run by TCRdb on the reads, yielding one entry per CDR3 protein. The sample records fewer than 300,000 distinct CDR3 sequences, about 80% being singletons. The sample consisted of sorted CD4+, CD8+, or CD8+CD57+ T cells (not recorded which) from PBMCs. J is TRBJ2-7 and V is TRBV2; D may correspond to TRBD1 or TRBD2 (6 bases each). This TCR was recovered from a human donor with aplastic anemia. The CDR3 spells CATRGGELTTDKYF. Written as DNA, the CDR3 is TGTGCCACCAGGGGCGGGGAGCTAACCACAGATAAGTACTTC.